Here is one T cell receptor beta chain with its context. Its specificity is unknown. The entry originates in a study of vaccination and CD4 T cells after COVID-19. Noted treatment: approximately nine-day PBMC culture with coronavirus spike peptide pools or control peptides (ViraFEST assay). Prior to the COVID-19 pandemic (2011-2018), the unexposed donor's CD4+ T cells were collected. At days 3 and 7, half the medium was exchanged for fresh IL-2 medium. V lost 6 bases to trimming and J lost 2 bases, with 8 bases between them. The CDR3 runs 13 residues. The Oncomine TCR Beta short-read assay generated sequence data from the DNA of cultured CD4+ T cells. The genomic DNA was obtained from cultured CD4+ T cells by extraction with the QIAamp micro DNA kit. Via MiXCR, TCRdb re-called the PCR reads, giving one row per CDR3 protein. The table lists 9,500 or so distinct CDR3 sequences, about 30% of them singletons, with 10% to 15% in the top ten.

This TCR was sampled from a human donor in good health. Sequencing was carried out using CD4+ T cells from blood, cultured in vitro. The V and J genes are TRBV12-3 or TRBV12-4 and TRBJ1-5; D is perhaps TRBD1 (5 bases). The CDR3 protein is CASRSQGNQPQHF. The CDR3 nucleotides are TGTGCCAGCAGGTCACAGGGCAATCAGCCCCAGCATTTT.